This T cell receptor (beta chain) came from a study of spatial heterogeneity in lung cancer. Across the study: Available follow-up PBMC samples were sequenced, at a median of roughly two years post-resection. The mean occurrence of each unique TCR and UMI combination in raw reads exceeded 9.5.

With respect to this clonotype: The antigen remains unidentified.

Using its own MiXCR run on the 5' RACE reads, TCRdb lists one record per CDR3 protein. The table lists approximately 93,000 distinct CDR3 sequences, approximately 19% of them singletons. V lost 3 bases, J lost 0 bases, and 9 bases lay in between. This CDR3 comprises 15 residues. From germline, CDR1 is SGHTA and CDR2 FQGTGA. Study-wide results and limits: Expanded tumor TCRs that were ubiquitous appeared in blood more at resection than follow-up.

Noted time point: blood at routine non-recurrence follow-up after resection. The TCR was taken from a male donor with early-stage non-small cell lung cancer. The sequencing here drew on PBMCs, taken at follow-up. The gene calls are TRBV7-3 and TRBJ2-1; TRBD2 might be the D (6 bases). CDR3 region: CASSFGGISYNEQFF. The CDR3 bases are TGTGCCAGCAGCTTCGGGGGTATCTCCTACAATGAGCAGTTCTTC.